This TCR beta chain was sequenced during a study of cytomegalovirus exposure and HLA in healthy donors. Study-level background: HLA-typed donors were the source of 83 million or so unique TCRs, which an early data release held.

In the PCR, 60 Vbeta and 13 Jbeta primers were used. Per the authors' pipeline: Later, roughly 80 million unique TCR beta chains were counted in an analysis, and 8.5 million to 13 million of them were shared. Using immunoSEQ multiplex PCR, the repertoire was profiled, and TCRdb retains in-frame clones only, with some absent. The V and J calls and clone size come from that table; D and trimming were worked out from the DNA. Recorded for this sample: some 110,000 clones. Notes on this clone: Its antigen is undetermined.

Study conclusions and caveats: Across donors, presence/absence analyses took sequencing depth to be roughly uniform. In an earlier analysis, about 87% or about 30%: the productive usage of most TCR beta V segments.

V shed 3 bases and J 7 bases; nucleotides not matched to a gene: 2. The CDR3 loop spans 12 amino acids. Germline lookup yields CDR1 SGHDT and CDR2 YYEEEE. Specimen: PBMCs. The sequence was obtained from a man in his forties or fifties in good health and CMV-seronegative. The genes are TRBV5-6 and TRBJ2-7; 9 bases align to TRBD2. The CDR3 region is CASSSTSGEQYF. CDR3 DNA: TGTGCCAGCAGCTCGACTAGCGGTGAGCAGTACTTC.